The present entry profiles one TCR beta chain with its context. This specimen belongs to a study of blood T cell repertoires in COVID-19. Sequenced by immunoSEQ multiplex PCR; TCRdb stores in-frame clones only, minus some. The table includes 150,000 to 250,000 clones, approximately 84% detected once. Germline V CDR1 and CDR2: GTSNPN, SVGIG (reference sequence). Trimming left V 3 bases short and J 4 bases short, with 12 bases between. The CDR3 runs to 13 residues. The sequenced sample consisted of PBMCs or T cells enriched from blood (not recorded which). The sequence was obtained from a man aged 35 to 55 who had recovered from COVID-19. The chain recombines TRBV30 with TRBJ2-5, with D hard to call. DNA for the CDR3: TGTGCCTGGAGCCCAGGTGGCACAGAGACCCAGTACTTC. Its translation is CAWSPGGTETQYF. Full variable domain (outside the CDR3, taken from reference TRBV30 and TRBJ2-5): SQTIHQWPATLVQPVGSPLSLECTVEGTSNPNLYWYRQAAGRGLQLLFYSVGIGQISSEVPQNLSASRPQDRQFILSSKKLLLSDSGFYLCAWSPGGTETQYFGPGTRLLVL.